This T cell receptor beta chain was recorded in a study of radiation and T cells in renal cell carcinoma. Study at large: Nephrectomy followed 15 Gy stereotactic body radiation by 4 weeks.

The CDR3 covers 16 residues. Unmatched junction bases numbered 10, after V lost 2 bases and J lost 6 bases. Germline V lookup: CDR1 LNHDA, CDR2 SQIVND (reference sequence). Sample time point: blood 2 weeks post-SBRT. Treatment defined: 15 Gy SBRT to primary tumor, nephrectomy 4 weeks later. Here immunoSEQ multiplex PCR was the method, and the copy in TCRdb shows in-frame clones only, minus some. The table has 70,000 to 90,000 clones, just over 85% seen once; the top ten hold roughly 20%. This clonotype was sampled from a woman in her fifties or sixties with renal cell carcinoma. This chain connects TRBV19 to TRBJ1-2; TRBD1 matches at 9 bases. The sequences come from blood, collected from a patient whose treatment included radiotherapy and nephrectomy. CDR3 region: CASSIFRGQGNDGYTF. As DNA, the CDR3 is TGTGCCAGTAGTATATTTCGGGGACAGGGAAATGATGGCTACACCTTC.